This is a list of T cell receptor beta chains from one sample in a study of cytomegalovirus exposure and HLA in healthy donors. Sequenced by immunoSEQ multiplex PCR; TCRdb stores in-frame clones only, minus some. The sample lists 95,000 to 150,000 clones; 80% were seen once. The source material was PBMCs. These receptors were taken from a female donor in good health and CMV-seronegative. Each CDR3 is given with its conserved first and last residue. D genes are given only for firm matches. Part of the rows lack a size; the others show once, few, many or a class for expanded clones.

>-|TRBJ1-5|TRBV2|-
CASSDPGSNQPQHF
TGTGCCAGCAGTGACCCGGGGAGCAATCAGCCCCAGCATTTT
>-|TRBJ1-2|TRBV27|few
CASSPRTGDYGYTF
TGTGCCAGCAGCCCCCGTACAGGTGATTATGGCTACACCTTC
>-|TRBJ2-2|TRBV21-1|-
CASSKGWSRNTGELFF
TGTGCCAGCAGCAAAGGTTGGAGCAGGAACACCGGGGAGCTGTTTTTT
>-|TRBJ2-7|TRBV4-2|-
CASSHMPSSYEQYF
TGTGCCAGCAGCCATATGCCCAGCTCCTACGAGCAGTACTTC
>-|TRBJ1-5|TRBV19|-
CASSIPPVQGGQPQHF
TGTGCCAGTAGTATTCCCCCCGTGCAGGGCGGTCAGCCCCAGCATTTT
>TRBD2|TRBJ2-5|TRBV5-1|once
CASSPGTSGGNAGETQYF
TGCGCCAGCAGCCCAGGGACTAGCGGGGGGAATGCGGGGGAGACCCAGTACTTC
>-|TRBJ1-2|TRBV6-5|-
CASSYSARNGYTF
TGTGCCAGCAGTTACTCGGCCAGGAATGGCTACACCTTC
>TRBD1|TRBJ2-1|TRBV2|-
CASSDARGKLAAEQFF
TGTGCCAGCAGCGACGCCAGGGGGAAGTTAGCCGCTGAGCAGTTCTTC
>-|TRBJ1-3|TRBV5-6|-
CASSLAGELSGNTIYF
TGTGCCAGCAGCTTGGCCGGGGAGCTCTCTGGAAACACCATATATTTT
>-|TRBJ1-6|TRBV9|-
CASSVQVQSPLHF
TGTGCCAGCAGCGTACAGGTGCAATCACCCCTCCACTTT
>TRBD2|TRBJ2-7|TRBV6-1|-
CASLRAGGTYEQYF
TGTGCCAGCCTCCGGGCGGGAGGAACGTACGAGCAGTACTTC
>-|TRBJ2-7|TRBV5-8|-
CASSLTRREQYF
TGTGCCAGCAGCTTGACCAGGAGGGAGCAGTACTTC
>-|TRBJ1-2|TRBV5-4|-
CASSQGIIDYGYTF
TGTGCCAGCAGCCAGGGTATTATCGACTATGGCTACACCTTC
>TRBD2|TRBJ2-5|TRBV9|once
CASSQSGGQETQYF
TGTGCCAGCAGCCAGAGCGGGGGCCAAGAGACCCAGTACTTC
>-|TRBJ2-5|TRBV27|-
CASSRTSLGVRETQYF
TGTGCCAGCAGCCGCACTAGCTTAGGCGTCCGGGAGACCCAGTACTTC
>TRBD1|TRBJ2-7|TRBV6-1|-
CASMMDRVYWQYF
TGTGCCAGCATGATGGACAGGGTCTATTGGCAGTACTTC
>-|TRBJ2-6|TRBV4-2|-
CASSQALTRGRSGANVLTF
TGTGCCAGCAGCCAAGCCCTGACACGGGGGAGATCTGGGGCCAACGTCCTGACTTTC
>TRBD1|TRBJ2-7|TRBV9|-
CASSVADRQNEQYF
TGTGCCAGCAGCGTAGCGGACAGGCAAAACGAGCAGTACTTC
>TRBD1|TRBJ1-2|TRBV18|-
CASSRGQGANYGYTF
TGTGCCAGCTCACGTGGACAGGGAGCTAACTATGGCTACACCTTC